The 26 T cell receptor beta chains reported below all come from one sample, sequenced in a study of beta chain features in type 1 diabetes. For these TCRs, the target antigens are not known. The investigators reverse transcribed all of the isolated RNA, so they sequenced expressed TCRB transcripts. Some clones are missing from TCRdb's copy, which holds only in-frame ones; the method was immunoSEQ multiplex PCR. This repertoire shows about 710,000 clones, over 12% found once; its top ten account for roughly 0.04%. Points from the study as a whole: TCRB CDR3s were moderately but significantly shorter in Type 1 diabetes patients in all four CD4+ subsets.

Sequencing was done on a sample of naive CD4+ T cells from blood. The receptors were sampled from a man aged 18 to 35 with type 1 diabetes.

This rearrangement joins TRBV19 to TRBJ2-7; D is ambiguous. V was trimmed by 0 bases and J by 0 bases, leaving 6 bases between them. Looked up from germline, CDR1 is LNHDA and CDR2 is SQIVND (reference sequence). This CDR3 comprises 14 residues. CDR3 amino acids: CASSIDGRSYEQYF. CDR3 coding DNA: TGTGCCAGTAGTATAGACGGACGCTCCTACGAGCAGTACTTC.

The rearrangement joins TRBV30 to TRBJ2-1; 9 bases agree with TRBD2. The V and J ends lost 2 bases and 12 bases, in that order; junction bases with no gene match: 11. The CDR3 totals 14 residues. The germline V gene has CDR1 GTSNPN and CDR2 SVGIG (reference sequence). The CDR3 sequence: CAWSTGTSPDGQFF. CDR3 DNA sequence: TGTGCCTGGAGTACAGGGACTAGCCCCGACGGGCAGTTCTTC.

This clone appeared a few times. A read error may produce the germline difference seen at one junction end. The chain is built from TRBV4-3 and TRBJ2-3, with 14 bases lining up with TRBD2. The CDR3 has 14 amino acids. CDR1 LGHNA and CDR2 YSLEER come from the germline V gene. The CDR3 nucleotides read TGCGCCAGCAGCCAAGATGGGACTAGCGGGGGAGAGGATTTT. Translated: CASSQDGTSGGEDF.

V gene TRBV18 combines with J gene TRBJ2-7; D is uncertain. V lost 6 bases and J lost 3, with 6 bases in between. Germline values: CDR1 KGHSH, CDR2 LQKENI. CDR3 length equals 11 residues. CDR3 bases: TGTGCCAGCTCGATGGGCTACGAGCAGTACTTC. Its translation is CASSMGYEQYF.

This sequence joins TRBV29-1 and TRBJ1-1; D is ambiguous. Trimming stripped 4 bases from V and 5 bases from J, with 8 bases between. The germline V gene has CDR1 SQVTM and CDR2 ANQGSEA. The CDR3 extends over 11 amino acids. The CDR3 here is CSVGTATEAFF. As DNA, the CDR3 is TGCAGCGTTGGTACGGCAACTGAAGCTTTCTTT.

This clone is a singleton in its sample. The chain combines TRBV4-3 with TRBJ1-2; 7 nucleotides agree with TRBD1. Trimming removed 3 bases from V and 0 bases from J; junction bases left unmatched: 4. The CDR3 is 15 amino acids. CDR1 is LGHNA and CDR2 is YSLEER in the germline V gene. CDR3 protein: CASSQTGTSNYGYTF. As DNA, the CDR3 is TGCGCCAGCAGCCAGACAGGGACCTCTAACTATGGCTACACCTTC.

The CDR3 here is CASSPYRALNTEAFF. CDR3 sequence (DNA): TGTGCCAGCAGCCCCTACAGGGCTTTAAACACTGAAGCTTTCTTT. The V call is TRBV14, the J call TRBJ1-1, with a possible D match to TRBD1 (6 bases). V gave up 4 bases and J gave up 2 bases, with 14 bases separating them. The CDR3 is 15 amino acids. The germline gives CDR1 SGHDN, CDR2 FVKESK.

This clone was detected only a few times. This chain links TRBV30 with TRBJ2-1; TRBD1 might be the D (7 bases). V lost 4 bases to trimming and J lost 6 bases, with 19 bases between them. Germline V gene data show CDR1 as GTSNPN and CDR2 as SVGIG (reference sequence). The CDR3 totals 15 residues. This chain's CDR3 is CAWTKGASGANEQFF. CDR3 coding DNA: TGTGCCTGGACGAAGGGGGCGTCGGGGGCCAATGAGCAGTTCTTC.

The rearrangement links TRBV29-1 to TRBJ2-7; D is ambiguous. V lost 1 base and J 11 bases, leaving 18 bases between the germline ends. Germline CDR1 is SQVTM and CDR2 is ANQGSEA. This CDR3 contains 13 residues. For the CDR3, the DNA is TGCAGCGTTGAAGTGGTCAAGCGAACGAGGAAGTACTTC. Residues: CSVEVVKRTRKYF.

The chain couples TRBV9 to TRBJ1-6; 7 bases fit TRBD1. CDR1 is SGDLS and CDR2 is YYNGEE in the germline V gene. J gave up 10 bases and V 2 bases, and 9 bases lay outside the gene matches. The CDR3 totals 15 residues. The CDR3 bases are TGTGCCAGCAGCGTTTCGGGACAGATGGGCTCACCCCTCCACTTT. Residues: CASSVSGQMGSPLHF.

The chain recombines TRBV30 with TRBJ2-7; D gene unclear. V dropped 3 bases and J dropped 0 bases, with 12 bases sitting between them. This CDR3 has 14 residues. Germline V gene lookup returns CDR1 GTSNPN and CDR2 SVGIG (reference sequence). The CDR3 here is CAWRSELSSYEQYF. In DNA, the CDR3 is TGTGCCTGGAGATCGGAGCTGAGCTCCTACGAGCAGTACTTC.

This chain uses TRBV28 with TRBJ2-3; D is unresolved. V was pared by 8 bases and J by 1 base, with 10 bases between. This CDR3 is built from 13 residues. Per the germline V gene, CDR1 is MDHEN and CDR2 is SYDVKM. CDR3 sequence reads: CASLLGGTDTQYF. The DNA for the CDR3 is TGTGCCAGCCTCCTAGGTGGCACAGATACGCAGTATTTT.

V and J are TRBV5-1 and TRBJ2-3; D remains ambiguous. The length of the CDR3 is 16 residues. Germline V CDR1 and CDR2: SGHRS, YFSETQ. Trimming took 4 bases from V and 4 from J, leaving 19 bases between them. CDR3 loop: CASSPRSDSPADTQYF. CDR3 DNA sequence: TGCGCCAGCAGCCCCAGGTCGGATTCCCCTGCAGATACGCAGTATTTT.

The chain couples TRBV7-9 to TRBJ2-5; TRBD2 is a possible D gene (7 bases). There are 14 residues in the CDR3. Trimming cost V 5 bases and J 2 bases, with 12 bases left between them. Germline-derived CDR1 and CDR2 are SEHNR and FQNEAQ (reference sequence). This CDR3 reads CASSVQGLQETQYF. The DNA for the CDR3 is TGTGCCAGCAGCGTACAGGGACTACAAGAGACCCAGTACTTC.

For this clone: The junction departs from the called germline gene at one end, perhaps through a read error. The chain couples TRBV7-8 to TRBJ2-5; D possibly corresponds to TRBD2 (7 bases). The CDR3 totals 13 residues. Germline loops: CDR1 SGHVS, CDR2 FQNEAQ. CDR3 DNA: TGTGCCAGCAGCCCGGGCGGGGGCGCCGGTTGGGACTTC. This gives the protein CASSPGGGAGWDF.

The rearrangement uses TRBV9 and TRBJ2-2; tentative D call: TRBD1 (7 bases). V gave up 2 bases and J gave up 4 bases, with 18 bases separating them. The CDR3 is 17 residues long. In germline, CDR1 is SGDLS, CDR2 YYNGEE. The CDR3 coding sequence is TGTGCCAGCAGCGTGAGAGGAGGGGGCTATGGCACCGGGGAGCTGTTTTTT. Translated: CASSVRGGGYGTGELFF.

V usage is TRBV6-5 and J usage is TRBJ2-3; D unresolved. The CDR3 is made up of 13 amino acids. V was pared by 7 bases and J by 0 bases, with 8 bases between. The germline CDR1 and CDR2 sequences are MNHEY and SVGAGI. DNA of the CDR3: TGTGCCAGCAAGACCGATAGCACAGATACGCAGTATTTT. Encoded protein: CASKTDSTDTQYF.

A few counts support this clone. The chain employs TRBV7-2 and TRBJ1-5; the D gene is possibly TRBD1 (6 bases). The CDR3 is 16 amino acids. V lost 3 bases and J lost 2, with 14 bases in between. CDR1 is SGHTA and CDR2 is FQGNSA in the germline V gene. CDR3 residues: CASSFGRGLGNQPQHF. CDR3 nucleotides: TGTGCCAGCAGCTTTGGCAGGGGACTTGGCAATCAGCCCCAGCATTTT.

This clone was counted a few times. The chain has TRBV28 and TRBJ2-5, with 11 bases aligning to TRBD2. Germline lookup yields CDR1 MDHEN and CDR2 SYDVKM. V trimming: 4 bases; J trimming: 7 bases; junction bases outside the gene matches: 11. This CDR3 contains 16 residues. The CDR3 protein is CASSSSSGGTGGTQYF. The CDR3 DNA follows: TGTGCCAGCAGTTCCTCTAGCGGGGGGACCGGAGGGACCCAGTACTTC.

This clone has a handful of counts. A much larger clonotype is one base distant, so this may be a read error. The rearrangement uses TRBV5-1 and TRBJ2-1; D might be TRBD1 (5 bases). The V and J ends lost 0 bases and 4 bases respectively, with 5 bases between them. The CDR3 is made up of 13 amino acids. Germline V gene lookup returns CDR1 SGHRS and CDR2 YFSETQ. In DNA form, the CDR3 reads TGCGCCAGCAGCTTGGGACAGTACAATGAGCAGTTCTTC. Protein product: CASSLGQYNEQFF.

This chain links TRBV9 with TRBJ1-2, with 7 bases that match TRBD1. Germline-derived CDR1 and CDR2 are SGDLS and YYNGEE. CDR3 length: 15 amino acids. J lost 1 base, V lost 3 bases, and 6 bases had no gene match. CDR3 nucleotide sequence: TGTGCCAGCAGCGCTCTGCGGGACAGTAACTATGGCTACACCTTC. Amino acid sequence: CASSALRDSNYGYTF.

This clone was counted between two and nine times. The chain links TRBV18 to TRBJ1-4; no clear D. CDR1 and CDR2 (germline): KGHSH, LQKENI. This CDR3 region has 11 residues. Trimming removed 8 bases from V and 7 bases from J, with 8 bases in between. CDR3 residues: CASREGEKLFF. Here the CDR3 DNA reads TGTGCCAGCCGGGAAGGTGAAAAACTGTTTTTT.

Notes on this clone: Other DNA sequences from this sample encode an identical CDR3 as well. This sequence joins TRBV2 and TRBJ2-5; D gene uncertain. V lost 0 bases and J lost 5, with 4 bases in between. This CDR3 has 12 residues. Germline CDR1 and CDR2: SNHLY and FYNNEI. CDR3 loop: CASSEAGETQYF. The CDR3 DNA is TGTGCCAGCAGTGAAGCGGGGGAGACCCAGTACTTC.

This chain connects TRBV30 to TRBJ2-3, with D perhaps matching TRBD2 (5 bases). Germline V CDR1 and CDR2: GTSNPN, SVGIG (reference sequence). This CDR3 contains 13 residues. V lost 3 bases and J 4 bases, leaving 11 bases between the germline ends. The CDR3 DNA reads as TGTGCCTGGAGCGCCGGGGAGCCAGATACGCAGTATTTT. Translating gives CAWSAGEPDTQYF.

The genes are TRBV6-6 and TRBJ1-2; D is undetermined. The CDR3 length is 12 residues. Trimming took 7 bases from V and 5 from J, leaving 11 bases between them. The germline CDR1 and CDR2 sequences are MNHNY and SVGAGI (reference sequence). The CDR3 is CASTPSDYGYTF. The CDR3 coding sequence is TGTGCCAGCACCCCTTCCGATTATGGCTACACCTTC.

This clone was seen a handful of times. The genes are TRBV30 and TRBJ1-2; unclear D gene. Deletions cut 7 bases from V and 2 bases from J, with 14 bases between. The germline V gene encodes CDR1 GTSNPN and CDR2 SVGIG (reference sequence). There are 13 residues in the CDR3. In nucleotides, the CDR3 is TGTGCCTCCCGACCTAGCGGGAACTATGGCTACACCTTC. Translating gives CASRPSGNYGYTF.